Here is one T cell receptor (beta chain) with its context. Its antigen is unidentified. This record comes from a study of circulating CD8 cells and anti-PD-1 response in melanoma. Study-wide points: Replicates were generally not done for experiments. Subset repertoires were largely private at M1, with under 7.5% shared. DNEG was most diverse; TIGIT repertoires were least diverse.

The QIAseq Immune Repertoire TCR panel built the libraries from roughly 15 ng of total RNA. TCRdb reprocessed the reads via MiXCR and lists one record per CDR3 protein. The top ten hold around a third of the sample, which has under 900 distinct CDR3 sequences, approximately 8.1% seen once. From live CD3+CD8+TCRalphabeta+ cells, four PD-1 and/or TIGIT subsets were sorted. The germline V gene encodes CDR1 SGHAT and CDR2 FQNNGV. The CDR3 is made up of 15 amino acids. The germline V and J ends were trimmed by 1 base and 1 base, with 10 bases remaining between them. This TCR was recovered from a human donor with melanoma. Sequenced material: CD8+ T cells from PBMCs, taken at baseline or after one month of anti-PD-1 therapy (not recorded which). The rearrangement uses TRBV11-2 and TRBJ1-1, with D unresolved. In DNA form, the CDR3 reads TGTGCCAGCAGCTTAGCTGTAGGTCCGAACACTGAAGCTTTCTTT. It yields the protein CASSLAVGPNTEAFF.